These T cell receptor beta chains were read from a single sample in a study of blood T cell repertoires in COVID-19. The table came from immunoSEQ multiplex PCR; TCRdb's copy has only in-frame clones and leaves some out. The repertoire consists of roughly 520,000 clones, with around nine tenths occurring once and the leading ten covering 1.5% to 2%. The material sequenced was PBMCs or T cells enriched from blood (not recorded which). All receptors come from a woman in her forties who had recovered from COVID-19. Both conserved end residues are part of each CDR3. A D gene is named only where the DNA matches it firmly. Size tells how often a clone was seen (once, few, many) or the class of an expanded clone, and some rows leave it out.

CDR3 protein: CASSLGSLNSPLHF; CDR3 DNA: TGTGCCAGCAGCTTAGGGTCACTTAATTCACCCCTCCACTTT; V gene: TRBV7-9; D gene: NA; clone size: once; J gene: TRBJ1-6
CDR3 protein: CASSRNQVRDRGGEQYF; CDR3 DNA: TGTGCCAGCTCCCGAAACCAAGTCCGGGACAGGGGAGGCGAGCAGTACTTC; V gene: TRBV18; D gene: TRBD1; clone size: NA; J gene: TRBJ2-7
CDR3 protein: CASTNKIAGANEQFF; CDR3 DNA: TGTGCCAGCACAAATAAGATAGCGGGAGCTAATGAGCAGTTCTTC; V gene: TRBV2; D gene: TRBD2; clone size: NA; J gene: TRBJ2-1
CDR3 protein: CAWTQGDGNQPQHF; CDR3 DNA: TGTGCCTGGACGCAAGGGGATGGCAATCAGCCCCAGCATTTT; V gene: TRBV30; D gene: NA; clone size: NA; J gene: TRBJ1-5
CDR3 protein: CASRRGRTGGGEQYF; CDR3 DNA: TGTGCCAGCAGAAGAGGCAGGACAGGGGGCGGCGAGCAGTACTTC; V gene: TRBV5-4; D gene: TRBD1; clone size: NA; J gene: TRBJ2-7
CDR3 protein: CASRAGTGASETQYF; CDR3 DNA: TGTGCCAGCAGAGCCGGGACAGGGGCGTCAGAGACCCAGTACTTC; V gene: TRBV2; D gene: TRBD1; clone size: once; J gene: TRBJ2-5
CDR3 protein: CASSLGLAGVVYQETQYF; CDR3 DNA: TGCGCCAGCAGCTTGGGACTAGCGGGAGTCGTGTACCAAGAGACCCAGTACTTC; V gene: TRBV5-1; D gene: TRBD2; clone size: NA; J gene: TRBJ2-5
CDR3 protein: CASSSRPKQFF; CDR3 DNA: TGTGCCAGCAGCTCGCGCCCTAAGCAGTTCTTC; V gene: TRBV7-9; D gene: NA; clone size: NA; J gene: TRBJ2-1
CDR3 protein: CASSDLPAGAFNEQFF; CDR3 DNA: TGTGCCAGCAGTGATTTACCAGCGGGAGCATTCAATGAGCAGTTCTTC; V gene: TRBV2; D gene: TRBD2; clone size: NA; J gene: TRBJ2-1
CDR3 protein: CASSSYREQAEAFF; CDR3 DNA: TGTGCCAGCAGTTCGTATAGGGAACAGGCTGAAGCTTTCTTT; V gene: TRBV27; D gene: NA; clone size: once; J gene: TRBJ1-1
CDR3 protein: CASSWDRGTEAFF; CDR3 DNA: TGTGCCAGCAGCTGGGACAGGGGGACTGAAGCTTTCTTT; V gene: TRBV7-2; D gene: TRBD1; clone size: NA; J gene: TRBJ1-1
CDR3 protein: CASSPGTGFSHEQYF; CDR3 DNA: TGTGCCAGCAGCCCCGGGACAGGGTTTTCCCACGAGCAGTACTTC; V gene: TRBV11-2; D gene: TRBD1; clone size: NA; J gene: TRBJ2-7
CDR3 protein: CASSLEYRVGEQYF; CDR3 DNA: TGTGCCAGCAGCTTAGAGTACAGGGTGGGAGAGCAGTACTTC; V gene: TRBV11-2; D gene: NA; clone size: few; J gene: TRBJ2-7
CDR3 protein: CASSGEETQYF; CDR3 DNA: TGTGCCAGCAGTGGAGAAGAGACCCAGTACTTC; V gene: TRBV2; D gene: NA; clone size: few; J gene: TRBJ2-5
CDR3 protein: CASSLDGGLGGEQYF; CDR3 DNA: TGTGCCAGCAGCTTAGATGGCGGACTTGGCGGAGAGCAGTACTTC; V gene: TRBV11-2; D gene: NA; clone size: NA; J gene: TRBJ2-7
CDR3 protein: CASSQGAGGSTDTQYF; CDR3 DNA: TGCGCCAGCAGCCAGGGGGCGGGAGGGTCCACAGATACGCAGTATTTT; V gene: TRBV4-3; D gene: TRBD2; clone size: NA; J gene: TRBJ2-3
CDR3 protein: CASSFQGGNTEAFF; CDR3 DNA: TGTGCCAGCAGCTTTCAGGGGGGGAACACTGAAGCTTTCTTT; V gene: TRBV5-4; D gene: TRBD1; clone size: once; J gene: TRBJ1-1
CDR3 protein: CASSIAGTGYSPLHF; CDR3 DNA: TGTGCCAGTAGTATAGCTGGGACTGGGTATTCACCCCTCCACTTT; V gene: TRBV19; D gene: NA; clone size: NA; J gene: TRBJ1-6
CDR3 protein: CATTPGQGRMISTEAFF; CDR3 DNA: TGTGCCACAACACCCGGACAGGGGCGGATGATCAGCACTGAAGCTTTCTTT; V gene: TRBV19; D gene: TRBD1; clone size: NA; J gene: TRBJ1-1
CDR3 protein: CASSQLSGGYNSPLHF; CDR3 DNA: TGCGCCAGCAGCCAGCTTTCGGGGGGCTATAATTCACCCCTCCACTTT; V gene: TRBV4-1; D gene: NA; clone size: NA; J gene: TRBJ1-6
CDR3 protein: CASSYSRDTGELFF; CDR3 DNA: TGTGCCAGCAGTTACTCAAGAGACACCGGGGAGCTGTTTTTT; V gene: TRBV6-5; D gene: NA; clone size: NA; J gene: TRBJ2-2
CDR3 protein: CASSLAVLSSSGNTIYF; CDR3 DNA: TGTGCCAGCAGCTTAGCTGTCCTTTCCTCGTCTGGAAACACCATATATTTT; V gene: TRBV7-2; D gene: NA; clone size: NA; J gene: TRBJ1-3
CDR3 protein: CATSRVYREGTEAFF; CDR3 DNA: TGTGCCACCAGCAGAGTCTACAGAGAAGGCACTGAAGCTTTCTTT; V gene: TRBV15; D gene: NA; clone size: NA; J gene: TRBJ1-1
CDR3 protein: CASRASEQFF; CDR3 DNA: TGTGCCAGCAGGGCTAGCGAGCAGTTCTTC; V gene: TRBV27; D gene: NA; clone size: few; J gene: TRBJ2-1
CDR3 protein: CASDTGSLYGYTF; CDR3 DNA: TGTGCCAGCGACACGGGGTCCCTCTATGGCTACACCTTC; V gene: TRBV18; D gene: NA; clone size: NA; J gene: TRBJ1-2
CDR3 protein: CASSPPRRSGFSGEQSQETQYF; CDR3 DNA: TGTGCCAGCTCACCACCGAGGCGGTCAGGGTTTAGCGGGGAACAAAGCCAAGAGACCCAGTACTTC; V gene: TRBV18; D gene: TRBD2; clone size: NA; J gene: TRBJ2-5
CDR3 protein: CASSQDFPGYRPQHF; CDR3 DNA: TGCGCCAGCAGCCAAGATTTCCCAGGGTATCGGCCCCAGCATTTT; V gene: TRBV4-3; D gene: NA; clone size: NA; J gene: TRBJ1-5
CDR3 protein: CASSFTGDEDTEAFF; CDR3 DNA: TGCGCCAGCAGCTTCACCGGGGATGAGGACACTGAAGCTTTCTTT; V gene: TRBV5-1; D gene: NA; clone size: NA; J gene: TRBJ1-1
CDR3 protein: CASSPPRGEANEQFF; CDR3 DNA: TGTGCCAGCTCACCACCAAGGGGTGAGGCGAATGAGCAGTTCTTC; V gene: TRBV18; D gene: NA; clone size: NA; J gene: TRBJ2-1
CDR3 protein: CASRSGGGSYEQYF; CDR3 DNA: TGTGCCAGCAGAAGCGGGGGAGGATCCTACGAGCAGTACTTC; V gene: TRBV6-6; D gene: TRBD2; clone size: NA; J gene: TRBJ2-7
CDR3 protein: CASSGWTAQETQYF; CDR3 DNA: TGTGCCAGCAGTGGGTGGACAGCACAAGAGACCCAGTACTTC; V gene: TRBV25-1; D gene: NA; clone size: NA; J gene: TRBJ2-5
CDR3 protein: CASSPLWAGGPTDTQYF; CDR3 DNA: TGTGCCAGCAGTCCCCTTTGGGCGGGAGGGCCGACAGATACGCAGTATTTT; V gene: TRBV2; D gene: TRBD2; clone size: NA; J gene: TRBJ2-3
CDR3 protein: CAWRGQAANTEAFF; CDR3 DNA: TGTGCCTGGAGAGGACAGGCCGCGAACACTGAAGCTTTCTTT; V gene: TRBV30; D gene: TRBD1; clone size: NA; J gene: TRBJ1-1
CDR3 protein: CASSEATVMNTEAFF; CDR3 DNA: TGTGCCAGCAGTGAAGCGACAGTGATGAACACTGAAGCTTTCTTT; V gene: TRBV2; D gene: NA; clone size: NA; J gene: TRBJ1-1
CDR3 protein: CASSTTSKGGDTQYF; CDR3 DNA: TGTGCCAGCAGTACGACTAGCAAGGGAGGAGATACGCAGTATTTT; V gene: TRBV6-2/TRBV6-3; D gene: TRBD2; clone size: NA; J gene: TRBJ2-3
CDR3 protein: CASSLGRLAESSYEQYF; CDR3 DNA: TGTGCCAGCAGCTTAGGTCGCCTAGCGGAAAGCTCCTACGAGCAGTACTTC; V gene: TRBV11-3; D gene: TRBD2; clone size: NA; J gene: TRBJ2-7
CDR3 protein: CAISATPQGFPYGYTF; CDR3 DNA: TGTGCCATCAGTGCCACACCCCAGGGGTTTCCCTATGGCTACACCTTC; V gene: TRBV10-3; D gene: NA; clone size: NA; J gene: TRBJ1-2
CDR3 protein: CAIREREIGQYF; CDR3 DNA: TGTGCCATCAGAGAGCGGGAGATAGGGCAGTACTTC; V gene: TRBV10-3; D gene: TRBD2; clone size: NA; J gene: TRBJ2-7
CDR3 protein: CASSLAGGGSEAFF; CDR3 DNA: TGTGCCAGCAGCTTGGCCGGGGGGGGGTCTGAAGCTTTCTTT; V gene: TRBV5-4; D gene: NA; clone size: NA; J gene: TRBJ1-1
CDR3 protein: CASSLGLAGPYEQYF; CDR3 DNA: TGTGCCAGCAGTTTGGGACTAGCGGGACCCTACGAGCAGTACTTC; V gene: TRBV6-5; D gene: TRBD2; clone size: many; J gene: TRBJ2-7
CDR3 protein: CASRDREFLGNTEAFF; CDR3 DNA: TGTGCCAGTCGGGACAGGGAGTTTCTAGGAAACACTGAAGCTTTCTTT; V gene: TRBV19; D gene: TRBD1; clone size: NA; J gene: TRBJ1-1
CDR3 protein: CASSPDNTEAFF; CDR3 DNA: TGTGCCAGCAGCCCAGATAACACTGAAGCTTTCTTT; V gene: TRBV7-9; D gene: NA; clone size: NA; J gene: TRBJ1-1
CDR3 protein: CASSLQAWTEAFF; CDR3 DNA: TGTGCCAGCAGCCTTCAGGCGTGGACTGAAGCTTTCTTT; V gene: TRBV9; D gene: NA; clone size: once; J gene: TRBJ1-1
CDR3 protein: CASSLRRARGDEQFF; CDR3 DNA: TGTGCCAGCAGCCTTCGCCGGGCCCGCGGGGATGAGCAGTTCTTC; V gene: TRBV7-8; D gene: NA; clone size: once; J gene: TRBJ2-1
CDR3 protein: CASSATSGTYTGELFF; CDR3 DNA: TGTGCCAGCAGTGCTACTAGCGGGACTTACACCGGGGAGCTGTTTTTT; V gene: TRBV25-1; D gene: TRBD2; clone size: NA; J gene: TRBJ2-2
CDR3 protein: CASSFPDRGHYEQYF; CDR3 DNA: TGTGCCAGCAGCTTCCCCGACAGGGGGCACTACGAGCAGTACTTC; V gene: TRBV5-6; D gene: TRBD1; clone size: NA; J gene: TRBJ2-7
CDR3 protein: CASRPTEYYGYTF; CDR3 DNA: TGTGCCAGTAGACCCACAGAATACTATGGCTACACCTTC; V gene: TRBV19; D gene: NA; clone size: few; J gene: TRBJ1-2
CDR3 protein: CATSDNRGPAVNEQFF; CDR3 DNA: TGTGCCACCAGTGACAACAGGGGCCCGGCCGTCAATGAGCAGTTCTTC; V gene: TRBV24-1; D gene: TRBD1; clone size: NA; J gene: TRBJ2-1
CDR3 protein: CASSRTDREDTIYF; CDR3 DNA: TGTGCCAGCAGCCGTACGGACAGGGAGGACACCATATATTTT; V gene: TRBV27; D gene: TRBD1; clone size: NA; J gene: TRBJ1-3
CDR3 protein: CASSLYRAGDGGYTF; CDR3 DNA: TGCGCCAGCAGCTTGTACAGGGCGGGAGATGGTGGCTACACCTTC; V gene: TRBV5-1; D gene: NA; clone size: NA; J gene: TRBJ1-2
CDR3 protein: CASGPTGYQPQHF; CDR3 DNA: TGTGCTAGTGGCCCAACAGGGTATCAGCCCCAGCATTTT; V gene: TRBV12-5; D gene: NA; clone size: NA; J gene: TRBJ1-5
CDR3 protein: CASSYAGSEAFF; CDR3 DNA: TGTGCCAGCAGTTACGCGGGGTCTGAAGCTTTCTTT; V gene: TRBV6-5; D gene: NA; clone size: NA; J gene: TRBJ1-1
CDR3 protein: CASSKEKQANQPQHF; CDR3 DNA: TGTGCCAGCAGCAAAGAGAAACAGGCAAATCAGCCCCAGCATTTT; V gene: TRBV21-1; D gene: NA; clone size: NA; J gene: TRBJ1-5
CDR3 protein: CASSLSGQGNEKLFF; CDR3 DNA: TGTGCCAGCAGCTTGTCCGGACAGGGGAATGAAAAACTGTTTTTT; V gene: TRBV5-4; D gene: TRBD1; clone size: NA; J gene: TRBJ1-4
CDR3 protein: CASSLFGQGTNYGYTF; CDR3 DNA: TGTGCCAGCAGCCTCTTCGGACAGGGAACTAACTATGGCTACACCTTC; V gene: TRBV7-2; D gene: TRBD1; clone size: NA; J gene: TRBJ1-2
CDR3 protein: CASSYSEQSGWDEQYF; CDR3 DNA: TGTGCCAGCAGTTACTCCGAACAGAGTGGTTGGGACGAGCAGTACTTC; V gene: TRBV6-2/TRBV6-3; D gene: NA; clone size: NA; J gene: TRBJ2-7
CDR3 protein: CASSRGLADYEQYF; CDR3 DNA: TGTGCCAGTAGTAGGGGACTAGCGGACTACGAGCAGTACTTC; V gene: TRBV19; D gene: TRBD2; clone size: NA; J gene: TRBJ2-7
CDR3 protein: CASSDLTSGRWAQYF; CDR3 DNA: TGTGCCAGCAGTGATCTAACTAGCGGGAGGTGGGCGCAGTATTTT; V gene: TRBV6-6; D gene: TRBD2; clone size: NA; J gene: TRBJ2-3
CDR3 protein: CASSPLVTTSYNEQFF; CDR3 DNA: TGTGCCAGCAGCCCTCTAGTTACTACCTCCTACAATGAGCAGTTCTTC; V gene: TRBV7-8; D gene: NA; clone size: once; J gene: TRBJ2-1